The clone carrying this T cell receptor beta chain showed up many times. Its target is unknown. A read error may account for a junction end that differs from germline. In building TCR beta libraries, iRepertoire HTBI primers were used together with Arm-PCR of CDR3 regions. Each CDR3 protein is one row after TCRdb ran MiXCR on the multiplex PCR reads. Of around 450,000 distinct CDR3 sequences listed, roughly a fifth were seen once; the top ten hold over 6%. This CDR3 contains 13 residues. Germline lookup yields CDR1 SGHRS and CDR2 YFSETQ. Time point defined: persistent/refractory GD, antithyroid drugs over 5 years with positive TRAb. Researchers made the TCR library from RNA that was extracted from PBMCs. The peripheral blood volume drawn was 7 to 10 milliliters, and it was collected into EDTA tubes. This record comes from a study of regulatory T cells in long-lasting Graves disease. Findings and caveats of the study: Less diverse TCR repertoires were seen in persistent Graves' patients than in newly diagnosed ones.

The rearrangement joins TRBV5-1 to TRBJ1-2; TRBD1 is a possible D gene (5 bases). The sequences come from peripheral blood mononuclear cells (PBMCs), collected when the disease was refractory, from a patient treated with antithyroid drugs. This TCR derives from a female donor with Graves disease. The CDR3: CASSLAGNYGYTF. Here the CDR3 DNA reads TGTGCCAGCAGCTTGGCAGGGAACTATGGCTACACCTTC.